This TCR beta chain was sequenced in a study of graft-versus-host responses after intestinal transplantation (dated by TCRdb to about 2021). Regarding the study in general: The transplants that recipients received were multivisceral, liver-intestinal, or isolated intestinal. Every recipient was given anti-thymocyte globulin induction, then maintenance tacrolimus and steroids for approximately 3 years. Graft-versus-host and host-versus-graft alloreactive T cell clones were tracked in the graft, circulation and bone marrow after intestinal transplantation using bulk TCR-beta CDR3 sequencing. To identify alloreactive clones, pre-transplant mixed lymphocyte reaction products were sequenced and compared with unstimulated pre-transplant donor and recipient T cells. A cohort of 24 intestinal transplant recipients, including one retransplant, was enrolled, and a few patients lacking pretransplant specimens were excluded. A peak of at least 4% donor T cells among recipient peripheral blood mononuclear cells was the definition used for donor T cell macrochimerism. Instead of going to the commercial service, samples from a few later patients were sequenced in-house on an Illumina MiSeq and processed with MiXCR.

Study-wide conclusions, independent of this receptor: GvH clones turned up in recipient bone marrow, with some appearing earlier in ileal mucosa or blood, a pattern consistent with an intestinal mucosal origin. Early after transplant, declines in HvG clones were associated with peak levels of circulating GvH clones. The conclusions were limited by the relatively low number and heterogeneity of the intestinal transplant patients. Patients with donor T cell macrochimerism had high GvH to HvG T cell clonal ratios in their allografts.

This clone was recorded once. This receptor's antigen is unknown. Per-base qualities were not stored, and no clone one base away is much larger. Per the publication, the time point label means: cells obtained before transplantation from donor or recipient. CD3+CD4+ and CD3+CD8+ populations were FACS-sorted from unstimulated pre-transplant donor and recipient cells taken from spleen or lymph nodes. V drops 2 bases and J drops 1 base, leaving 8 bases in between. Per the germline V gene, MNHEY is the CDR1 and SVGAGI is the CDR2. The CDR3 has 15 amino acids, counting the end cysteine and phenylalanine. The read is trimmed to its CDR3 DNA, 45 bases read in frame from base 1. Library creation used the immunoSEQ multiplex PCR assay. For most patients, genomic DNA was isolated using the Qiagen DNeasy Blood and Tissue Kit and was shipped frozen to Adaptive Biotechnologies for TCR sequencing. Adaptive Biotechnologies carried out high-throughput TCR-beta CDR3 sequencing of genomic DNA for most patients. The study's own analysis went as follows. TCR sequencing data were retrieved from Adaptive's ImmunoSEQ software for roughly 17 patients, whereas a few other patients were processed with MiXCR and VDJtools. To correct CD4 versus CD8 sorting errors, any sequence found in both subsets at a frequency ratio below 5:1 was removed. Because the origin of CDR3 nucleotide sequences shared between donor and recipient could not be assigned, those sequences were removed. To be classed as alloreactive, a clone needed at least 2-fold expansion over unstimulated cells and a minimum CFSE-low frequency of 0.002% (template counts) or 0.001% (read counts). Clones were considered mappable if detected in sequenced pre-transplant spleen, lymph node, or MLR CFSE-low populations of the donor or recipient. Cumulative frequency of alloreactive clones was calculated as a percentage of all sequences weighted by copy number. The table was pulled from immuneACCESS by TCRdb, which kept in-frame rearrangements only. Such tables lose some clones; where checked, under half of the loss comes from unresolved V genes, and the rest has no known cause. D and trimming come from the DNA, and the V and J calls and clone size come from that table. This sample lists tens of thousands of clones; 90% were detected once. 4% of the sample goes to the ten largest clones.

Here the sequenced sample was unstimulated CD8+ T cells sorted from spleen or lymph node cells, taken before transplant. The receptor's source is a human donor who was the organ donor for an intestinal transplant. The chain was built from TRBV6-5 and TRBJ2-2; perhaps TRBD2 is the D gene, with 5 bases matching. CDR3 protein: CASSYEGMNTGELFF. The DNA sequence is as follows: TGTGCCAGCAGTTACGAGGGAATGAACACCGGGGAGCTGTTTTTT.